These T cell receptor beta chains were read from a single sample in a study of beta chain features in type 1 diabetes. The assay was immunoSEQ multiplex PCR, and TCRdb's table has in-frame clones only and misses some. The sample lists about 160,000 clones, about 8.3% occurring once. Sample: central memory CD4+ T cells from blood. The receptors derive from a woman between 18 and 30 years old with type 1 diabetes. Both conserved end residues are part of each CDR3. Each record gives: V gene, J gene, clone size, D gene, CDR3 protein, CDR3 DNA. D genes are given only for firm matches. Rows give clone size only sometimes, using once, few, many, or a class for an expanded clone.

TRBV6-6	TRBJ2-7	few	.	CASSPGTYEQYF	TGTGCCAGCAGTCCAGGGACCTACGAGCAGTACTTC
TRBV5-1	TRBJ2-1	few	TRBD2	CASSWRTSGDNEQFF	TGCGCCAGCAGCTGGAGGACTAGCGGGGACAATGAGCAGTTCTTC
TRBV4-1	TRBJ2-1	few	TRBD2	CASSQAGGGSFYNEQFF	TGCGCCAGCAGCCAAGCTGGGGGGGGAAGCTTCTACAATGAGCAGTTCTTC
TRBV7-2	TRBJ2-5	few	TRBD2	CASSPWAGGETQYF	TGTGCCAGCAGCCCCTGGGCGGGGGGAGAGACCCAGTACTTC
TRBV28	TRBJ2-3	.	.	CASSLLHSDTQYF	TGTGCCAGCAGTTTATTACATTCAGATACGCAGTATTTT
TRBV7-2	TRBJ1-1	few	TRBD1	CASSVRTGGAFF	TGTGCCAGCAGCGTTCGGACAGGGGGAGCTTTCTTT
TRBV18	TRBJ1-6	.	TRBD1	CASSPNRQGQYNSPLHF	TGTGCCAGCTCACCAAACAGGCAGGGACAGTATAATTCACCCCTCCACTTT
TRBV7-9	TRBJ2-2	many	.	CASSSTKAGELFF	TGTGCCAGCAGCTCCACAAAAGCCGGGGAGCTGTTTTTT
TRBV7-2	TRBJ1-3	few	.	CASSEPFGGGSGNTIYF	TGTGCCAGCAGCGAGCCCTTCGGAGGCGGATCTGGAAACACCATATATTTT
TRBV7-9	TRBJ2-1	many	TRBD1	CASSLLAGGHEMQFF	TGTGCCAGCAGCTTATTGGCAGGGGGCCACGAAATGCAGTTCTTC
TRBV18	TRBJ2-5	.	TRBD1	CASSTGGFQETQYF	TGTGCCAGCTCGACAGGGGGCTTCCAAGAGACCCAGTACTTC
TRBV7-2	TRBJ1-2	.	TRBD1	CASTKRGTGIGYTF	TGTGCCAGCACCAAACGGGGGACAGGGATTGGCTACACCTTC
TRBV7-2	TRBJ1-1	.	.	CASSPDSRYTEAFF	TGTGCCAGCAGCCCAGACAGTCGATACACTGAAGCTTTCTTT
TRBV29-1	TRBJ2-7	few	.	CSGLMAYEQYF	TGCAGCGGGCTCATGGCCTACGAGCAGTACTTC
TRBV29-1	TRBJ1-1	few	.	CSVVRGENTEAFF	TGCAGCGTCGTCAGGGGAGAGAACACTGAAGCTTTCTTT
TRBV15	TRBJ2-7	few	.	CATSRDTGTYEQYF	TGTGCCACCAGCAGAGACACAGGGACCTACGAGCAGTACTTC
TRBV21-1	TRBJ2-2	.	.	CANPPGLGDTGELFF	TGTGCCAACCCGCCGGGACTAGGGGACACCGGGGAGCTGTTTTTT
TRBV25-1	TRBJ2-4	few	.	CASTGKNIQYF	TGTGCCAGCACGGGGAAAAACATTCAGTACTTC
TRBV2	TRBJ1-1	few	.	CASSGNWITEAFF	TGTGCCAGCAGCGGGAATTGGATTACTGAAGCTTTCTTT
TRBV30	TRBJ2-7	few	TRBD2	CAWSRGGARYEQYF	TGTGCCTGGAGTCGGGGGGGCGCTCGGTACGAGCAGTACTTC
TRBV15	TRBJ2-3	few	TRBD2	CATSATSGGATDTQYF	TGTGCCACCAGCGCGACTAGCGGGGGGGCCACAGATACGCAGTATTTT
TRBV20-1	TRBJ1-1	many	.	CRPAANTEAFF	TGCCGTCCGGCGGCGAACACTGAAGCTTTCTTT
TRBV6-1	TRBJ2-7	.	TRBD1	CASSSGQGACEQYF	TGTGCCAGCAGTTCTGGACAGGGGGCTTGCGAGCAGTACTTC
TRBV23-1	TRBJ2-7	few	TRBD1	CASSHPMDRGTYEQYF	TGCGCCAGCAGCCATCCAATGGACAGGGGCACCTACGAGCAGTACTTC
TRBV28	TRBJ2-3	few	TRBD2	CASSPSGSTDTQYF	TGTGCCAGCAGTCCTAGCGGGAGCACAGATACGCAGTATTTT
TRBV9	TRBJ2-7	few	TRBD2	CASSVGQSGKFGYEQYF	TGTGCCAGCAGCGTAGGACAGAGCGGGAAATTCGGCTACGAGCAGTACTTC
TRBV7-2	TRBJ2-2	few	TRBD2	CASSLSGTSSGELFF	TGTGCCAGCAGCCTTTCCGGGACTAGCAGCGGGGAGCTGTTTTTT
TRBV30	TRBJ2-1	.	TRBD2	CAWSPASGNNEQFF	TGTGCCTGGAGTCCGGCTAGCGGCAACAATGAGCAGTTCTTC